This T cell receptor beta chain derives from a study of T cell responses to AZD1222 COVID-19 vaccine. Background on the study: It was second doses at about 4 or about 12 weeks that were pooled.

The CDR3 runs to 12 residues. Germline lookup yields CDR1 SNHLY and CDR2 FYNNEI. V was cut by 7 bases and J by 6 bases, with 13 bases left in between. Assay used: immunoSEQ multiplex PCR; TCRdb lists only in-frame clones, some missing. The data hold about 130,000 clones, with around 94% observed a single time. In the case of this clone: Its matching antigen is unknown.

Whole-study results and caveats: Distributed over spike, vaccine-associated CD4 TCRs predominated at 160-218 and 743-854. AZD1222 recipients seropositive at baseline numbered only 5 or 6. Only after the peak T cell response were repertoires sampled.

The input for sequencing was peripheral blood, taken on day 0 of AZD1222 vaccination. V gene TRBV2 combines with J gene TRBJ2-7; D is possibly TRBD2 (6 bases). This receptor was obtained from an adult in good health. The DNA for the CDR3 is TGTGCCAGCAACCCGACTAGTACCGAGCAGTACTTC. This gives the protein CASNPTSTEQYF. The full variable domain, in which reference TRBV2 and TRBJ2-7 provide the parts outside the CDR3, is EPEVTQTPSHQVTQMGQEVILRCVPISNHLYFYWYRQILGQKVEFLVSFYNNEISEKSEIFDDQFSVERPDGSNFTLKIRSTKLEDSAMYFCASNPTSTEQYFGPGTRLTVT.